Listed below are T cell receptor beta chains from one sample, sequenced in a study of blood T cells in healthy people across ages. TCRdb processed the 5' RACE reads anew with MiXCR; each CDR3 protein has one entry. The sample records 1,500,000 or so distinct CDR3 sequences, around 55% being singletons. The material sequenced was blood. Receptors were obtained from a man in his late teens or twenties in good health. CDR3s include the opening cysteine and the closing phenylalanine or tryptophan. Each record gives: clone size, J gene, V gene, D gene, CDR3 DNA, CDR3 protein. D genes are given only for firm matches. For some rows the clone size is stated as once, few or many, or as a class when expanded; others skip it.

>-|TRBJ2-4|TRBV20-1|-
TGCAGTGTCCTCCCTCATGGGGTTGCTGGAAACATTCAGTACTTC
CSVLPHGVAGNIQYF
>-|TRBJ2-7|TRBV6-1|-
TGTGCCAGCAGTAACCCGGGGTTAGCTGGCTCCTACGAGCAGTACTTC
CASSNPGLAGSYEQYF
>-|TRBJ2-1|TRBV24-1|-
TGTGCCACCGCTTCTGGGGTTAGCTCCTACAATGAGCAGTTCTTC
CATASGVSSYNEQFF
>-|TRBJ1-4|TRBV6-6|TRBD1
TGTGCCAGCAGTTACAAGGGGGCGGATAATGAAAAACTGTTTTTT
CASSYKGADNEKLFF
>-|TRBJ2-5|TRBV9|-
TGTGCCAGCAGCGTAGGAAGGGACCATCGGTGGGAGACCCAGTACTTC
CASSVGRDHRWETQYF
>-|TRBJ2-7|TRBV2|-
TGTGCCAAACGACTGGTAAGCTCCTACGAGCAGTACTTC
CAKRLVSSYEQYF
>-|TRBJ2-7|TRBV4-2|-
TGTGCCAGCAGCCAAGAAAATGACGGGGCCAGCTCCTACGAGCAGTACTTC
CASSQENDGASSYEQYF
>-|TRBJ2-1|TRBV12-5|TRBD2
TGTGCTGTCGGGGGGGAGGAGTACAATGAGCAGTTCTTC
CAVGGEEYNEQFF
>-|TRBJ2-5|TRBV5-1|TRBD2
TGCGCCAGCAGCTCCGGGACTAAACCTGGGGAGACCCAGTACTTC
CASSSGTKPGETQYF
>few|TRBJ2-5|TRBV20-1|-
TGCAGTGCCCGGACTGAGTACCAAGAGACCCAGTACTTC
CSARTEYQETQYF
>-|TRBJ2-1|TRBV7-2|-
TGTGCCAGCAGCTTAAACGGCGGTCGTGGGGGGGCTAGCGGCAATGAGCAGTTCTTC
CASSLNGGRGGASGNEQFF
>-|TRBJ2-1|TRBV12-3/TRBV12-4|-
TGTGCCAGCAGTTCGGAGGGTCTGGGATACAATGAGCAGTTCTTC
CASSSEGLGYNEQFF
>few|TRBJ2-2|TRBV29-1|-
TGCAGCGTTTCCACAGGTTCCGGGGAGCTGTTTTTT
CSVSTGSGELFF
>-|TRBJ2-5|TRBV4-1|TRBD1
TGCGCCAGCAGCCAAGAAGCAGGGGACAGGGCTCGAGGGGAGACCCAGTACTTC
CASSQEAGDRARGETQYF
>-|TRBJ2-5|TRBV20-1|TRBD2
TGCAGTGCTAGCGGGAGGAGGTCGGAGACCCAGTACTTC
CSASGRRSETQYF
>-|TRBJ2-1|TRBV9|TRBD2
TGTGCCAGCAGCGTAGGAACTAGCGGGATAAATGAGCAGTTCTTC
CASSVGTSGINEQFF
>-|TRBJ2-7|TRBV6-5|TRBD2
TGTGCCAGCGGTGGACTAGCGGGAGGGAACTACGAGCAGTACTTC
CASGGLAGGNYEQYF
>-|TRBJ2-7|TRBV27|-
TGTGCCAGCGGCCGCCAGGGGTTTTTTGTCGACGAGCAGTACTTC
CASGRQGFFVDEQYF
>-|TRBJ2-1|TRBV7-9|-
TGTGCCAGCAGTAATGGACAGTACAATGAGCAGTTCTTC
CASSNGQYNEQFF
>once|TRBJ1-1|TRBV6-2/TRBV6-3|-
TGTGCCAGCAGACGGGGGCGCACTGAAGCTTACTTT
CASRRGRTEAYF
>-|TRBJ2-7|TRBV5-7|-
TGTGCCAGCCTTTACAGGGTCTCCTACGAGCAGTACTTC
CASLYRVSYEQYF
>-|TRBJ1-6|TRBV6-1|TRBD1
TGTGCCAGCAGGGGGACAGGGGGCTCACCTCGACGGGGGAATTCACCCCTCCACTTT
CASRGTGGSPRRGNSPLHF
>-|TRBJ2-4|TRBV25-1|TRBD2
TGTGCCAGCAGTGAATGGGTCAGCGGGGGCCCCGGAGCCAAAAACATTCAGTACTTC
CASSEWVSGGPGAKNIQYF
>-|TRBJ1-2|TRBV15|-
TGTGCCACCAGCAGACCGGGGGAGGGGGTCTATGGCTACACCTTC
CATSRPGEGVYGYTF
>-|TRBJ2-1|TRBV24-1|-
TGTGCCACAACCTACCGGGACGGGGACGGGAGCTCCTACAATGAGCAGTTCTTC
CATTYRDGDGSSYNEQFF
>once|TRBJ1-1|TRBV6-2/TRBV6-3|-
TGTGCCAGCAAGCTGAGCCCGAACACTGAAGCTTTCTTT
CASKLSPNTEAFF
>-|TRBJ2-6|TRBV10-3|-
TGTGCCATCAGTCAGATGACCTCTGGGGCCAACGTCCTGACTTTC
CAISQMTSGANVLTF
>-|TRBJ1-2|TRBV12-3/TRBV12-4|-
TGTGCCAGCAGCCAGAGCTGGGGCTATGGCTACACCTTC
CASSQSWGYGYTF
>-|TRBJ2-1|TRBV5-6|-
TGTGCCAGCAGCTTGGGGAACGCTAAGCAGTTCTTC
CASSLGNAKQFF
>-|TRBJ2-1|TRBV27|-
TGTGCCAGCAGTTTATCGGACTTATGGCGGAGCGTTTACAATGAGCAGTTCTTC
CASSLSDLWRSVYNEQFF
>few|TRBJ2-1|TRBV11-2|TRBD2
TGTGCCAGCAGCTTAGGAGTAGGGACTAGTTACAATGAGCAGTTCTTC
CASSLGVGTSYNEQFF
>-|TRBJ1-5|TRBV4-1|-
TGCGCCAGCAGCCAAGATCGAGGGGTATTTCAGCCCCAGCATTTT
CASSQDRGVFQPQHF
>-|TRBJ2-7|TRBV4-2|-
TGTGCCAGCAGCCAGCTCTCTAGAGGGGGGGTGACAGGCTACGAGCAGTACTTC
CASSQLSRGGVTGYEQYF
>-|TRBJ2-7|TRBV6-2/TRBV6-3|TRBD2
TGTGCCAGCAAACAGAATAGCGGGACTTACGAGCAGTACTTC
CASKQNSGTYEQYF
>-|TRBJ2-7|TRBV29-1|TRBD2
TGCAGCGTTGGGCTAGCGGGGGGTAATGGCGGTGGCTACGAGCAGTACTTC
CSVGLAGGNGGGYEQYF
>-|TRBJ2-7|TRBV29-1|-
TGCAGCGTTGAAGATGGGATGCCGCCCAATGAGCAGTACTTC
CSVEDGMPPNEQYF
>-|TRBJ1-2|TRBV28|TRBD1
TGTGCCAGCAGTTCCCCCGACAGGGGAAGCGGCTACACCTTC
CASSSPDRGSGYTF
>-|TRBJ1-6|TRBV20-1|TRBD1
TGCAGTGCTAGAGTGGAGGACAGGCCAAATTCACCCCTCCACTTT
CSARVEDRPNSPLHF
>-|TRBJ2-5|TRBV7-6|-
TGTGCCAGCAGCCCTGGCGCTGCACTTCAAGAGACCCAGTACTTC
CASSPGAALQETQYF
>-|TRBJ2-3|TRBV7-9|TRBD1
TGTGCCAGCTTGACAGGGGGATCAGATACGCAGTATTTT
CASLTGGSDTQYF
>once|TRBJ1-4|TRBV4-3|TRBD1
TGCGCCAGCAGCCAAGAGTGGGACAGTGAAAAACTGTTTTTT
CASSQEWDSEKLFF
>-|TRBJ2-7|TRBV11-2|TRBD1
TGTGCCAGCAGCATGGGACAGGGGTCCTACAATGAGCAGTACTTC
CASSMGQGSYNEQYF
>-|TRBJ1-1|TRBV7-9|-
TGTGCCAGCAGCTTAGGCGATCAGAGGAACAGTGAAGCTTTCTTT
CASSLGDQRNSEAFF
>-|TRBJ2-7|TRBV10-3|TRBD2
TGTGCCATCAGTGGTGGGGGGGATGGCTCCTACGAGCAGTACTTC
CAISGGGDGSYEQYF
>-|TRBJ2-7|TRBV10-3|-
TGTGCCGTCAGTGAGGTGTTCGGCAGAAAACTCTACGAGCAGTACTTC
CAVSEVFGRKLYEQYF
>few|TRBJ2-1|TRBV7-2|-
TGTGCCAGCAGACTCGACTCCCTTGAGCAGTTCTTC
CASRLDSLEQFF
>-|TRBJ2-7|TRBV5-1|-
TGCGCCAGCAGCTTTGGGTCCTCCCCAAGCGAGCAGTACTTC
CASSFGSSPSEQYF
>-|TRBJ2-5|TRBV2|-
TGTGCCAGCACCGGATCCAGCCAAGAGACCCAGTACTTC
CASTGSSQETQYF
>-|TRBJ1-6|TRBV6-5|-
TGTGCCAGCAGTTACTTCTCCCGGGACGGCAATAATTCACCCCTCCACTTT
CASSYFSRDGNNSPLHF
>-|TRBJ2-7|TRBV13|-
TGTGCCAGCAGCCCAGCGGGACAGGGGACTAGCAAGCAGTACTTC
CASSPAGQGTSKQYF
>-|TRBJ1-1|TRBV12-3/TRBV12-4|-
TGTGCCAGCAGTTTAGGTTCCAGCGGGGTGAACACTGAAGCTTTCTTT
CASSLGSSGVNTEAFF
>-|TRBJ1-2|TRBV20-1|-
TGCAGTGCCCGGAGCGGGGCGCTTGGCTACACCTTC
CSARSGALGYTF
>-|TRBJ2-7|TRBV6-5|-
TGTGCCAGCAGTACCCCAGGGTCTTATTTCGAGCAGTACTTC
CASSTPGSYFEQYF
>-|TRBJ2-3|TRBV7-2|TRBD2
TGTGCCAGCAGCCTCAGGCGGGAGTCGTACGATACGCAGTATTTT
CASSLRRESYDTQYF
>-|TRBJ2-5|TRBV4-1|TRBD2
TGCGCCAGCAGCCAAGAAAACTTTAGCGGGAGGGAATTCAATGAGCAGTACTTC
CASSQENFSGREFNEQYF
>-|TRBJ2-2|TRBV7-2|TRBD2
TGTGCCAGCAGCTCTAGCGGGGGGAGGATCGCCGGGGAGCTGTTTTTT
CASSSSGGRIAGELFF
>few|TRBJ2-4|TRBV9|-
TGTGCCAGCAGCGTAGAGCAGGGGGGGAAAAACATTCAGTACTTC
CASSVEQGGKNIQYF
>-|TRBJ1-1|TRBV5-1|-
TGCGCCAGCCTCTTAAGACAAGCTTTCTTT
CASLLRQAFF
>-|TRBJ2-3|TRBV20-1|-
TGCAGTGCCCCCCAGATAACTAGCACAGATACGCAGTATTTT
CSAPQITSTDTQYF
>-|TRBJ2-7|TRBV7-2|TRBD1
TGTGCCAGCAGCCCTCTACAGGGGCGTCTCTCCTACGAGCAGTACTTC
CASSPLQGRLSYEQYF